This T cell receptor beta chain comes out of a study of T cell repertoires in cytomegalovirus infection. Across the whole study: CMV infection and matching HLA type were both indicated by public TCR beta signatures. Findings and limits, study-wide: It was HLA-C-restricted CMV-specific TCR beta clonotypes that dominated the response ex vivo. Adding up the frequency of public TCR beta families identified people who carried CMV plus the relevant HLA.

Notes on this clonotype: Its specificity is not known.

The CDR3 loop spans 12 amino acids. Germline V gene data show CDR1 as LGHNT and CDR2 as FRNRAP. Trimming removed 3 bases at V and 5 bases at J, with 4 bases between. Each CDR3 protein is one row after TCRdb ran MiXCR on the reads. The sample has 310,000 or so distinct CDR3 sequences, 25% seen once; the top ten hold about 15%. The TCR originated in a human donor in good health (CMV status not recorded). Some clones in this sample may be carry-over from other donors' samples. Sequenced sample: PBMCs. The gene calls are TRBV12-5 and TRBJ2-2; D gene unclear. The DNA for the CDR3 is TGTGCTAGTGGTTTTGGGACCGGGGAGCTGTTTTTT. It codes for CASGFGTGELFF.